The 19 T cell receptor beta chains reported below all come from one sample, sequenced in a study of post-analysis software for immune sequencing data. Whole-study results and caveats: Comparison of patients with controls showed five or six TRBV segments more frequent in patients, TRBV5-6, TRBV5-1 and TRBV20-1 among them.

Unique molecular identifiers featured in each of the TCR beta cDNA libraries. TCRdb ran MiXCR on the PCR reads and lists one entry per CDR3 protein. This sample yields approximately 770,000 distinct CDR3 sequences, of which around 42% are seen a single time; over 4.5% belongs to the top ten. For these TCRs, the target antigens are not known. Sequencing used blood. These receptors were collected from a girl between 10 and 17 years old with multiple sclerosis.

This clonotype turned up a few times. V is TRBV7-9 and J is TRBJ2-3, with D maybe TRBD2 (5 bases). V dropped 0 bases and J dropped 14 bases, with 15 bases sitting between them. CDR3 size: 13 residues. Germline values: CDR1 SEHNR, CDR2 FQNEAQ (reference sequence). CDR3 region: CASSLAERSTGYF. The CDR3 DNA reads TGTGCCAGCAGCTTAGCGGAGCGGTCCACCGGGTATTTT.

The table lists this clonotype with a few counts. This rearrangement joins TRBV4-3 to TRBJ1-2; D uncertain. Between the trimmed V and J ends, which lost 0 bases and 2 bases, there was a span of 16 bases. Germline V lookup: CDR1 LGHNA, CDR2 YSLEER. This CDR3 comprises 17 residues. The CDR3 region has the DNA TGCGCCAGCAGCCAAGACCCAAACCCGACGGTGAACTATGGCTACACCTTC. It specifies CASSQDPNPTVNYGYTF.

The V and J genes are TRBV5-1 and TRBJ2-7; unclear D gene. The CDR3 sequence is 13 residues long. Trimming cost V 7 bases and J 1 base, with 12 bases left between them. Germline CDR1 is SGHRS and CDR2 is YFSETQ. CDR3 sequence (DNA): TGCGCCAGCCGTCAGCTTCGGTCCTACGAGCAGTACTTC. It yields the protein CASRQLRSYEQYF. The full variable domain, completed using reference TRBV5-1 and TRBJ2-7, is KAGVTQTPRYLIKTRGQQVTLSCSPISGHRSVSWYQQTPGQGLQFLFEYFSETQRNKGNFPGRFSGRQFSNSRSEMNVSTLELGDSALYLCASRQLRSYEQYFGPGTRLTVT.

The CDR3 region has the DNA TGTGCCATCAGTGAGTCGGGACAGCCGAACACTGAAGCTTTCTTT. Protein sequence: CAISESGQPNTEAFF. The chain couples TRBV10-3 to TRBJ1-1, with TRBD1 matching 7 bases. Germline CDR1 is ENHRY and CDR2 is SYGVKD. Unmatched junction bases numbered 2, after V lost 0 bases and J lost 1 base. This CDR3 is 15 amino acids long.

The V call is TRBV7-6, the J call TRBJ1-2; no clear D gene. The germline V gene has CDR1 SGHVS and CDR2 FNYEAQ. Trimming pared 1 base from V and 0 bases from J, leaving 12 bases between. This CDR3 has 16 amino acids. DNA for the CDR3: TGTGCCAGCAGCTTAGACTGGACCGCAGCTAACTATGGCTACACCTTC. It translates to CASSLDWTAANYGYTF. Drawing the rest from reference TRBV7-6 and TRBJ1-2, the complete variable domain is GAGVSQSPRYKVTKRGQDVALRCDPISGHVSLYWYRQALGQGPEFLTYFNYEAQQDKSGLPNDRFSAERPEGSISTLTIQRTEQRDSAMYRCASSLDWTAANYGYTFGSGTRLTVV.

V is TRBV5-3 and J is TRBJ1-2; 7 bases match TRBD1. TRBV5-3 is known as an ORF, though its function is uncertain. The CDR3 consists of 16 residues. Trimming removed 4 bases from V and 4 bases from J; junction bases left unmatched: 13. CDR3 sequence (DNA): TGTGCCAGAAGCCTACAGGACAGGTCGGACTTCTATGGCTACACCTTC. This translates into CARSLQDRSDFYGYTF.

This clonotype was detected a few times. The V and J genes are TRBV12-3 or TRBV12-4 and TRBJ1-1; no reliable D call. The CDR3 loop spans 15 amino acids. V lost 1 base and J lost 0, with 9 bases in between. The DNA for the CDR3 is TGTGCCAGCAGTTTAGTGGCAGGCCTGAACACTGAAGCTTTCTTT. Translating it yields CASSLVAGLNTEAFF.

The chain carries TRBV20-1 and TRBJ2-1; 8 bases map to TRBD2. The CDR3 covers 13 residues. The germline CDR1 and CDR2 sequences are DFQATT and SNEGSKA (reference sequence). The trim removed 6 bases at V and 9 bases at J, leaving 10 bases unmatched. The CDR3: CSALVAGSTEQFF. In DNA form, the CDR3 reads TGCAGTGCCCTGGTAGCGGGATCGACTGAGCAGTTCTTC.

The rearrangement uses TRBV12-3 or TRBV12-4 and TRBJ1-2; D ambiguous. This CDR3 has 15 residues. The V gene lost 5 bases and the J gene lost 2 bases, with 15 bases spanning the gap. This chain's CDR3 is CASSLRLAGNYGYTF. In DNA, the CDR3 is TGTGCCAGCAGTCTACGCCTAGCGGGGAACTATGGCTACACCTTC.

There are a few counts of this clonotype. The chain links TRBV10-3 to TRBJ2-1; the match to TRBD2 covers 8 bases. The germline V gene has CDR1 ENHRY and CDR2 SYGVKD. The V gene end was trimmed by 0 bases and the J gene end by 2 bases; junction bases not matched to a gene: 24. The CDR3 is 23 residues long. The chain's CDR3 is CAISESKVSSGTRASLTYNEQFF. The CDR3 nucleotides read TGTGCCATCAGTGAGTCGAAAGTGTCCTCCGGGACTAGGGCTAGTTTAACCTACAATGAGCAGTTCTTC.

The V gene is TRBV20-1, the J gene TRBJ1-5; 8 bases map to TRBD1. This CDR3 is 14 amino acids long. The germline V gene has CDR1 DFQATT and CDR2 SNEGSKA (reference sequence). With V trimmed by 5 bases and J by 5 bases, 8 bases remained unmatched. The CDR3 region is CSARRTGRDQPQHF. In DNA form, the CDR3 reads TGCAGTGCTCGAAGGACAGGGAGGGATCAGCCCCAGCATTTT.

The rearrangement links TRBV7-3 to TRBJ2-4; D is unresolved. The V end lost 2 bases, the J end lost 5 bases, and 13 bases lay between the germline ends. The CDR3 sequence is 15 residues long. CDR1 and CDR2 from the germline V gene are SGHTA and FQGTGA. The CDR3 sequence: CASSLVASAENIQYF. The CDR3 bases are TGTGCCAGCAGCTTAGTAGCCAGTGCCGAAAACATTCAGTACTTC.

The chain recombines TRBV28 with TRBJ2-3, with 12 positions matching TRBD2. The V gene end was trimmed by 3 bases and the J gene end by 6 bases; junction bases not matched to a gene: 10. This CDR3 comprises 17 residues. CDR1 is MDHEN, CDR2 SYDVKM, per germline. CDR3 sequence reads: CASSFPLAGGPVDTQYF. CDR3 in DNA: TGTGCCAGCAGTTTCCCTCTAGCGGGAGGGCCGGTGGATACGCAGTATTTT.

This sequence joins TRBV4-3 and TRBJ2-3; no reliable D call. Between the trimmed V and J ends, which lost 0 bases and 3 bases, there was a span of 7 bases. The CDR3 spans 14 residues. Germline-derived CDR1 and CDR2 are LGHNA and YSLEER. DNA for the CDR3: TGCGCCAGCAGCCAAGACGCGTTAACAGATACGCAGTATTTT. Protein: CASSQDALTDTQYF.

The rearrangement uses TRBV4-2 and TRBJ2-3; weak D call: TRBD2 (6 bases). The V end was cut by 1 base, the J end by 4 bases, with 15 bases between. The CDR3 has 16 residues. The germline CDR1 and CDR2 sequences are LGHNA and YNFKEQ. The chain's CDR3 is CASSQGPSRGSDTQYF. The CDR3 region has the DNA TGTGCCAGCAGCCAAGGGCCGTCACGGGGGTCAGATACGCAGTATTTT.

This clonotype was seen a few times. The V and J genes are TRBV29-1 and TRBJ2-1, with D unclear. V was cut by 6 bases and J by 4 bases, with 13 bases left in between. The CDR3 has 13 residues. Germline CDR1 and CDR2: SQVTM and ANQGSEA. CDR3 in DNA: TGCAGCGTGGAATTGGGCCCATACAATGAGCAGTTCTTC. This sequence encodes CSVELGPYNEQFF.

The chain combines TRBV5-1 with TRBJ2-1; D is possibly TRBD1 (6 bases). Trimming cost V 7 bases and J 4 bases, with 9 bases left between them. Germline V gives CDR1 SGHRS, CDR2 YFSETQ. The CDR3 loop spans 12 amino acids. This chain's CDR3 is CASRDTYNEQFF. The CDR3 DNA reads as TGCGCCAGCCGGGACACGTACAATGAGCAGTTCTTC.

About this clonotype: One base away lies a much larger clone, so this may be a sequencing read error. The chain recombines TRBV28 with TRBJ2-5, with 9 nucleotides matching TRBD1. This CDR3 has 14 amino acids. V gave up 6 bases and J gave up 3 bases; unmatched junction bases: 5. CDR1 and CDR2 from the germline V gene are MDHEN and SYDVKM. CDR3 region: CASSRRDREETQYF. DNA of the CDR3: TGTGCCAGCAGCCGCCGGGACAGGGAAGAGACCCAGTACTTC.

This clonotype has only a few counts. The gene calls are TRBV6-5 and TRBJ2-5; possibly TRBD1 or TRBD2 for D (6 bases each). CDR1 MNHEY and CDR2 SVGAGI come from the germline V gene. CDR3 length equals 15 residues. Trimming shortened V by 5 bases and J by 5 bases, and 18 bases separated the two germline ends. CDR3 amino acids: CASSRGARDRETQYF. Written as DNA, the CDR3 is TGTGCCAGCAGTAGGGGGGCTCGTGACCGGGAGACCCAGTACTTC.